This entry lists 23 T cell receptor beta chains sequenced from one sample in a study of regulatory T cells in long-lasting Graves disease. Described time point: persistent/refractory GD, antithyroid drugs over 5 years with positive TRAb. Following extraction of RNA from PBMCs, that RNA was used to make the TCR library. The TCR beta library used iRepertoire HTBI primers with Arm-PCR amplification of CDR3. TCRdb independently ran MiXCR on the multiplex PCR reads; one entry per CDR3 protein. There are about 660,000 distinct CDR3 sequences in the sample; about 30% occur only once, and roughly 46% lies in the top ten. The sequencing used peripheral blood mononuclear cells (PBMCs), collected when the disease was refractory, from a patient treated with antithyroid drugs. The receptors here all came from a female donor with Graves disease.

In this sample, this clonotype turned up a few times. Its ends do not fully match the called genes, so a read error is possible. V is TRBV7-2 and J is TRBJ1-1; 8 positions agree with TRBD1. CDR1 SGHTA and CDR2 FQGNSA come from the germline V gene. The CDR3 spans 17 residues. CDR3 bases: TGTGCCAGCAGCCGCACAGGGGGGCAGGCGGCGAACGCTGAAGCTTTCTTT. It is translated as CASSRTGGQAANAEAFF.

This clonotype was found a few times. The chain combines TRBV6-1 with TRBJ2-5, with 7 positions matching TRBD2. Looked up from germline, CDR1 is MNHNS and CDR2 is SASEGT. Trimming removed 7 bases from V and 1 base from J; junction bases left unmatched: 12. The CDR3 is made up of 16 amino acids. CDR3 protein: CASTRAEWEGQETQYF. Here the CDR3 DNA reads TGTGCCAGCACCCGAGCGGAGTGGGAGGGCCAAGAGACCCAGTACTTC.

Details on this clonotype: Sequence at one end of the junction differs from germline and may be a read error. The chain has TRBV3-1 and TRBJ1-5, with 7 nucleotides matching TRBD1. CDR3 size: 15 residues. Germline V gives CDR1 LGHDT, CDR2 YNNKEL (reference sequence). The CDR3 region is CASSRDSLSNRPQHF. As DNA, the CDR3 is TGTGCCAGCAGCCGGGACAGCCTAAGCAATCGGCCCCAGCATTTT. Together with reference TRBV3-1 and TRBJ1-5, the CDR3 gives the full variable domain: DTAVSQTPKYLVTQMGNDKSIKCEQNLGHDTMYWYKQDSKKFLKIMFSYNNKELIINETVPNRFSPKSPDKAHLNLHINSLELGDSAVYFCASSRDSLSNRPQHFGDGTRLSIL.

This clonotype was recorded at least ten times. This chain links TRBV12-3 or TRBV12-4 with TRBJ2-7, with D maybe TRBD1 (6 bases). Trimming removed 1 base at V and 5 bases at J, with 12 bases between. The CDR3 runs 14 residues. The CDR3 DNA is TGTGCCAGCAGTTTAGAACTGGGGGCCCACGAGCAGTACTTC. Amino acids: CASSLELGAHEQYF.

Notes on this clonotype: This may be a read error: a much more frequent sequence differs by one nucleotide. This chain links TRBV28 with TRBJ2-7; D may correspond to TRBD1 or TRBD2 (5 bases each). Germline CDR1 MDHEN, CDR2 SYDVKM. The CDR3 spans 12 residues. CDR3 region: CASSLMGREQCF. The CDR3 DNA reads as TGTGCCAGCAGTTTGATGGGACGAGAGCAGTGCTTC.

The V gene is TRBV7-6, the J gene TRBJ2-7; D gene unclear. Germline CDR1 and CDR2: SGHVS and FNYEAQ. The CDR3 sequence is 18 residues long. Trimming cost V 1 base and J 4 bases, with 23 bases left between them. CDR3 DNA sequence: TGTGCCAGCAGCTTAGGCCCCAGTGCAGGCCTCAAATTATACGAGCAGTACTTC. Amino acid sequence: CASSLGPSAGLKLYEQYF.

This clonotype was seen ten or more times. The V gene is TRBV20-1, the J gene TRBJ2-5; D not resolved. The CDR3 is 11 amino acids. CDR1 and CDR2 from the germline V gene are DFQATT and SNEGSKA (reference sequence). V was cut by 6 bases and J by 5 bases, with 10 bases left in between. DNA of the CDR3: TGCAGTGCCCCAGCCAGGGAGACCCAGTACTTC. Translation: CSAPARETQYF.

CDR3 coding DNA: TGCAGCGCCACCCACAGTAACTATGGCTACACCTTC. It translates to CSATHSNYGYTF. The chain links TRBV29-1 to TRBJ1-2; unclear D gene. Germline V gene data show CDR1 as SQVTM and CDR2 as ANQGSEA. V shed 7 bases and J shed 1 base, with 10 bases lying between them. The CDR3 has 12 amino acids.

In this sample, this clonotype turned up a few times. This chain uses TRBV27 with TRBJ1-1, with TRBD1 as a possible D gene (6 bases). Per germline, CDR1 MNHEY and CDR2 SMNVEV (reference sequence). V lost 7 bases to trimming and J lost 3 bases, with 18 bases between them. The CDR3 is 15 residues long. This CDR3 is CASTDRGGADTEAFF. The CDR3 DNA reads TGTGCCAGCACAGACAGAGGGGGGGCGGACACTGAAGCTTTCTTT.

The rearrangement joins TRBV19 to TRBJ1-5; no clear D. Trimming cost V 7 bases and J 9 bases, with 25 bases left between them. Germline assignment: CDR1 LNHDA and CDR2 SQIVND (reference sequence). The CDR3 has 16 residues. The CDR3 reads CASTPGPDRSLTPQHF. The CDR3 DNA is TGTGCCAGTACCCCCGGCCCGGATCGGTCCCTGACGCCCCAGCATTTT.

As to this clonotype: Just one base apart from a much larger clone, this may be a read error. The chain carries TRBV6-1 and TRBJ2-4; 10 bases line up with TRBD1. The CDR3 contains 15 residues. The germline V gene encodes CDR1 MNHNS and CDR2 SASEGT. CDR3 in DNA: TGTGTCAGCAGTGAACGCGGACAGGGGGGACACATTCAGTACTTC. Translated, it gives CVSSERGQGGHIQYF.

This clonotype has a handful of counts. The V and J genes are TRBV20-1 and TRBJ1-2; D unclear. The CDR3 has 14 amino acids. Germline V gene sequence: CDR1 DFQATT, CDR2 SNEGSKA (reference sequence). Trimming took off 4 bases at V and 4 bases at J, with 16 bases between the two ends. The CDR3 DNA is TGCAGTGCTACACAGCTGACGGAACTCTATGGCTACACCTTC. Translating gives CSATQLTELYGYTF.

The CDR3 bases are TGTGCCAGCAGCGTAGATTCAGGAGGTTTCGACTATGGCTACACCTTC. Translation gives CASSVDSGGFDYGYTF. The chain recombines TRBV9 with TRBJ1-2; D gene ambiguous. Germline V lookup: CDR1 SGDLS, CDR2 YYNGEE. This CDR3 has 16 residues. V lost 0 bases to trimming and J lost 3 bases, with 15 bases between them.

This chain uses TRBV3-1 with TRBJ1-2; tentatively, D is TRBD1 (5 bases). The CDR3 runs to 15 residues. Trimming cost V 0 bases and J 2 bases, with 10 bases left between them. Germline CDR1 is LGHDT and CDR2 is YNNKEL (reference sequence). CDR3 nucleotide sequence: TGTGCCAGCAGCCAAGAAGAGGAGGGGAACTATGGCTACACCTTC. Translated: CASSQEEEGNYGYTF.

This clonotype was recorded only once. This rearrangement joins TRBV7-9 to TRBJ1-5, with D possibly being TRBD1 (6 bases). CDR1 and CDR2 from the germline V gene are SEHNR and FQNEAQ (reference sequence). With 5 bases removed from V and 2 bases from J, the gap between germline ends came to 22 bases. The CDR3 extends over 18 amino acids. This CDR3 is CASSPIPTGPGGNQPQHF. CDR3 sequence (DNA): TGTGCCAGCAGCCCAATTCCGACAGGCCCTGGGGGCAATCAGCCCCAGCATTTT. Based on the CDR3 plus reference TRBV7-9 and TRBJ1-5, the full variable domain is DTGVSQNPRHKITKRGQNVTFRCDPISEHNRLYWYRQTLGQGPEFLTYFQNEAQLEKSRLLSDRFSAERPKGSFSTLEIQRTEQGDSAMYLCASSPIPTGPGGNQPQHFGDGTRLSIL.

This clonotype was observed a few times. The chain is built from TRBV6-9 and TRBJ1-1; 7 bases line up with TRBD1. CDR3 length equals 14 residues. The J segment lost 6 bases and the V segment lost 3 bases, leaving 7 bases of the junction unmatched. Germline lookup yields CDR1 MNHGY and CDR2 SVAAGI. The CDR3 region has the DNA TGTGCCAGCAGTTACCTGACAGGGCACGCTGAAGCTTTCTTT. As protein: CASSYLTGHAEAFF.

This clonotype was counted a few times. The chain employs TRBV7-2 and TRBJ2-5; 10 bases align to TRBD1. CDR3 length: 14 amino acids. V was pared by 3 bases and J by 7 bases, with 5 bases of the junction left unmatched. The V gene's germline CDR1 is SGHTA and CDR2 FQGNSA. The CDR3 DNA reads TGTGCCAGCAGCTTTCTTCGGGACAGGGGGACCCAGTACTTC. Amino acids: CASSFLRDRGTQYF.

The sample holds a few counts of this clonotype. The junction differs from germline at one of its ends, possibly a read error. The chain links TRBV29-1 to TRBJ1-1; no reliable D call. The germline V gene has CDR1 SQVTM and CDR2 ANQGSEA. The CDR3 runs to 14 residues. The CDR3 reads CSVEANYLNSEAFF. The CDR3 bases are TGCAGCGTTGAAGCGAATTACCTGAACTCTGAAGCTTTCTTT.

The rearrangement joins TRBV29-1 to TRBJ2-2; no firm D call. V lost 4 bases to trimming and J lost 6 bases, with 9 bases between them. The CDR3 runs 12 residues. Germline CDR1 is SQVTM and CDR2 is ANQGSEA. The CDR3 bases are TGCAGCGTTGTTTTGGGGTCCGGGGAGCTGTTTTTT. Translating gives CSVVLGSGELFF.

The J gene is TRBJ1-1, the V gene TRBV7-9; no clear D gene. The CDR3 runs to 12 residues. From germline, CDR1 is SEHNR and CDR2 FQNEAQ (reference sequence). V lost 8 bases to trimming and J lost 5 bases, with 12 bases between them. The CDR3 loop is CASDQRGTEAFF. The CDR3 region has the DNA TGTGCCAGCGATCAACGGGGTACTGAAGCTTTCTTT.

This clonotype was seen more than once but under ten times. The chain employs TRBV5-5 and TRBJ2-2; 10 bases fit TRBD2. Germline CDR1 is SGHKS and CDR2 is YYEKEE (reference sequence). V was pared by 5 bases and J by 1 base, with 2 bases of the junction left unmatched. The CDR3 consists of 15 residues. CDR3 coding DNA: TGTGCCAGCAGGTGGACTAGCGGGAACACCGGGGAGCTGTTTTTT. The encoded protein is CASRWTSGNTGELFF. Variable domain in full (rest from reference TRBV5-5 and TRBJ2-2): DAGVTQSPTHLIKTRGQQVTLRCSPISGHKSVSWYQQVLGQGPQFIFQYYEKEERGRGNFPDRFSARQFPNYSSELNVNALLLGDSALYLCASRWTSGNTGELFFGEGSRLTVL.

This clonotype was recorded many times. J is TRBJ1-4 and V is TRBV29-1; D is ambiguous. The CDR3 spans 12 residues. Germline V gene lookup returns CDR1 SQVTM and CDR2 ANQGSEA. The ends were cut back, 6 bases at V and 8 bases at J, with 13 bases in the middle. CDR3 sequence (DNA): TGCAGCGTGGCACAATGGGGAGAAAAACTGTTTTTT. This translates into CSVAQWGEKLFF.

The CDR3 DNA follows: TGTGCCAGCAGCCATGGAGTGACCCAGTACTTC. Its protein is CASSHGVTQYF. The chain carries TRBV14 and TRBJ2-5; D unclear. The CDR3 has 11 amino acids. In germline, CDR1 is SGHDN, CDR2 FVKESK. V lost 3 bases and J lost 7, with 6 bases in between.